The TCR beta chain under discussion was sequenced for a study of CD8 T cells in Susac syndrome. Study-level results: The study's TCR sequencing and HLA analysis covered a relatively small number of individuals, and the study acknowledged this.

Notes on this clonotype: The antigen is unknown.

Trimming removed 2 bases from V and 8 bases from J, with 13 bases in between. Germline V gives CDR1 SGHTA, CDR2 FQGNSA. CDR3 length: 13 residues. With random hexamers, roughly 0.5 to 1 ug RNA was reverse transcribed. Coverage of TCR beta CDR3 amplification by immunoSEQ multiplex PCR extended to 54 Vbeta and 13 Jbeta. Each CDR3 protein gets one entry after TCRdb re-called the immunoSEQ multiplex PCR reads with MiXCR. The sample records more than 250,000 distinct CDR3 sequences, 90% to 95% being singletons. Bulk CD8+ and CD4+ cells came from magnetic negative isolation; CD8+ TEMRA by FACS. The V gene is TRBV7-2, the J gene TRBJ2-7; either TRBD1 or TRBD2 may supply D (5 bases each). The sample was CD4+ T cells from PBMCs. The sequence came from a human donor with multiple sclerosis. CDR3 in DNA: TGTGCCAGCAGCTTAACGGGACGGGTTCAGCAGTACTTC. Residues: CASSLTGRVQQYF.